The entry below describes one T cell receptor beta chain. Its antigen is undetermined. The CDR3 has 17 residues. V gave up 0 bases and J gave up 4 bases; unmatched junction bases: 13. Germline lookup yields CDR1 GTSNPN and CDR2 SVGIG (reference sequence). Assay: immunoSEQ multiplex PCR; the TCRdb copy retains only in-frame clones and omits some. The sample has some 140,000 clones; around 85% are singletons. The sample belongs to a study of T cell responses to AZD1222 COVID-19 vaccine. Overall study findings and caveats: Variant regions that are unmutated are reportedly the target of nearly half of spike-specific TCRs. Only a handful of people who got AZD1222 tested seropositive at baseline.

The specimen was peripheral blood, collected on day 0 of MenACWY control vaccination. This chain uses TRBV30 with TRBJ2-5; 8 nucleotides match TRBD2. This TCR was sampled from an adult in good health. The CDR3 DNA is TGTGCCTGGAGTGTACTGGCTAGCGGGTCCCCGGGAGAGACCCAGTACTTC. Residues: CAWSVLASGSPGETQYF.